This T cell receptor (beta chain) was obtained from a study of CD8+ T cells in alopecia areata. The authors extracted RNA and reverse transcribed it into cDNA as the sequencing template. TCRdb keeps only in-frame clones here, not all; method: immunoSEQ multiplex PCR. This table has hundreds of thousands of clones, over 45% appearing once. The treatment: oral pan-JAK inhibitor, 5-10 mg twice daily. The CDR3 is made up of 15 amino acids. Trimming removed 8 bases from V and 4 bases from J, with 19 bases in between. CDR1 and CDR2 from the germline V gene are MNHEY and SMNVEV (reference sequence). The sequencing here drew on CD4+ T cells sorted from blood, taken at roughly week 52, from a patient treated with tofacitinib. V usage is TRBV27 and J usage is TRBJ2-3; D assignment may be TRBD1 or TRBD2 (5 bases each). The source of this sequence is a human donor with alopecia areata. CDR3 nucleotides: TGTGCCAGCGCCGGGCAGGCGATGGGGGCAGATACGCAGTATTTT. The encoded protein is CASAGQAMGADTQYF.